Below are 2 T cell receptor beta chains sequenced from a single sample in a study of blood T cell repertoires in COVID-19. Assay used: immunoSEQ multiplex PCR; TCRdb lists only in-frame clones, some missing. The data show about half a million clones, approximately 85% seen once. The specimen sequenced was peripheral blood. The receptors here all came from a human donor in a cohort sampled during active COVID-19.

The chain has TRBV7-2 and TRBJ1-2, with 7 bases fitting TRBD1. CDR3 length: 14 amino acids. Per the germline V gene, CDR1 is SGHTA and CDR2 is FQGNSA. The V gene end was trimmed by 1 base and the J gene end by 5 bases; junction bases not matched to a gene: 4. The chain's CDR3 is CASSLGQGEYGYTF. For the CDR3, the DNA is TGTGCCAGCAGCTTAGGTCAGGGGGAGTATGGCTACACCTTC.

The chain is built from TRBV5-1 and TRBJ2-3; 14 nucleotides agree with TRBD2. The germline CDR1 and CDR2 sequences are SGHRS and YFSETQ. The CDR3 runs 18 residues. V lost 4 bases to trimming and J lost 0 bases; unmatched junction nucleotides: 7. The CDR3, as DNA: TGCGCCAGCAGCCTGGGACTAGCGGGAGATCCTAGCACAGATACGCAGTATTTT. This codes for CASSLGLAGDPSTDTQYF.